Listed below are T cell receptor beta chains from one sample, sequenced in a study of blood T cell repertoires in COVID-19. Only in-frame clones appear in the TCRdb table, and some are missing; sequencing was by immunoSEQ multiplex PCR. Found here are a few hundred thousand clones, around 84% of them singletons; the top ten hold over 2.5%. Source material: peripheral blood. These receptor sequences come from a man between 45 and 60 years old who had recovered from COVID-19. The CDR3 runs from the conserved cysteine through the conserved F or W. A D gene is named only where the DNA matches it firmly. For some rows the clone size is stated as once, few or many, or as a class when expanded; others skip it.

v_gene	d_gene	j_gene	len	abundance	CDR3nt	CDR3aa
TRBV11-2	TRBD1	TRBJ2-1	14	NA	TGTGCCACCTCCGGGACAGGGGGTAACAATGAGCAGTTCTTC	CATSGTGGNNEQFF
TRBV5-6	TRBD2	TRBJ2-5	16	once	TGTGCCAGCAGCTTGGCCCAGCGGGAGTATCGGGAGACCCAGTACTTC	CASSLAQREYRETQYF
TRBV27	NA	TRBJ2-5	13	NA	TGTGCCAGCAGTTACAGTTACCAAGAGACCCAGTACTTC	CASSYSYQETQYF
TRBV6-5	NA	TRBJ2-5	14	once	TGTGCCAGCAGTTACTCGGTTGCGGGGGAGACCCAGTACTTC	CASSYSVAGETQYF
TRBV5-1	NA	TRBJ2-3	15	NA	TGCGCCAGCAGCTTGCGGGCAGGGGTCACAGATACGCAGTATTTT	CASSLRAGVTDTQYF
TRBV5-5	TRBD2	TRBJ2-1	15	NA	TGTGCCAGCAGCTTGGGACTAGCGGAGGGAAATGAGCAGTTCTTC	CASSLGLAEGNEQFF
TRBV3-1/TRBV3-2	NA	TRBJ2-7	15	NA	TGTGCCAGCAGCCAAGAGTTCGGGAGAACCTACGAGCAGTACTTC	CASSQEFGRTYEQYF
TRBV30	NA	TRBJ2-3	17	NA	TGTGCCTGGAGTGTTTTAGGAAGAAGCGGGAGCACAGATACGCAGTATTTT	CAWSVLGRSGSTDTQYF
TRBV7-7	TRBD2	TRBJ2-5	16	NA	TGTGCCAGCAGCTTAGCGGGACTAGCGGGAGGGGAGACCCAGTACTTC	CASSLAGLAGGETQYF
TRBV2	NA	TRBJ1-4	15	NA	TGTGCCAGCAGTATTCGACAGCTCACTAATGAAAAACTGTTTTTT	CASSIRQLTNEKLFF
TRBV30	TRBD1	TRBJ2-4	13	NA	TGTGCCTGGAGTGTAGGGACAGGGGCTATTCAGTACTTC	CAWSVGTGAIQYF
TRBV19	TRBD2	TRBJ2-1	15	NA	TGTGCCACCTCCTGGATGGGGACTAGCGACAATGAGCAGTTCTTC	CATSWMGTSDNEQFF
TRBV10-2	TRBD1	TRBJ2-2	16	NA	TGCGCCAGCGGGACAGCCGGGACAGGGGGCACCGGGGAGCTGTTTTTT	CASGTAGTGGTGELFF
TRBV25-1	NA	TRBJ2-7	11	NA	TGTTCCGAGGGGGGGTCCTACGAGCAGTACTTC	CSEGGSYEQYF
TRBV28	TRBD1	TRBJ1-2	12	few	TGTGCCAGCAGGGGGACAGGGGATGGCTACACCTTC	CASRGTGDGYTF
TRBV5-1	TRBD1	TRBJ2-7	15	NA	TGCGCCAGCAGCCCCCCCGAGCCAGGGGGCAACGAGCAGTACTTC	CASSPPEPGGNEQYF
TRBV28	NA	TRBJ1-1	13	NA	TGTGCCAGTCTCCGGGGAGGGAGCACTGAAGCTTTCTTT	CASLRGGSTEAFF
TRBV25-1	TRBD1	TRBJ1-2	16	NA	TGTGCCAGCAGTGAACCTGGACCGGGACAGGGGTATGGCTACACCTTC	CASSEPGPGQGYGYTF
TRBV28	TRBD2	TRBJ2-7	14	once	TGTGCCAGCAGGTACGGGAGGGCCAGCCTCGAGCAGTACTTC	CASRYGRASLEQYF
TRBV28	NA	TRBJ1-5	14	NA	TGTGCCAGCAGTCAACAGGGAAAGGGTCAGCCCCAGCATTTT	CASSQQGKGQPQHF
TRBV10-3	TRBD1	TRBJ1-1	14	NA	TGTGCCATCAGTAGACAGGGGGCGGACACTGAAGCTTTCTTT	CAISRQGADTEAFF
TRBV7-2	NA	TRBJ1-1	15	NA	TGTGCCAGCAGCTTAGCCACAGCCGGGGTGCGAGGAGCTTTCTTT	CASSLATAGVRGAFF
TRBV15	TRBD2	TRBJ2-3	15	NA	TGTGCCACCAGCCCCCCCGGGACTAGCGGGAGGACGCAGTATTTT	CATSPPGTSGRTQYF
TRBV30	NA	TRBJ2-1	14	NA	TGTGCCTGGACCCCGGTGGGCCTCTACAATGAGCAGTTCTTC	CAWTPVGLYNEQFF
TRBV7-8	NA	TRBJ2-7	14	NA	TGTGCCAGCAGCTCTTTAAGACTAGCCTACGAGCAGTACTTC	CASSSLRLAYEQYF